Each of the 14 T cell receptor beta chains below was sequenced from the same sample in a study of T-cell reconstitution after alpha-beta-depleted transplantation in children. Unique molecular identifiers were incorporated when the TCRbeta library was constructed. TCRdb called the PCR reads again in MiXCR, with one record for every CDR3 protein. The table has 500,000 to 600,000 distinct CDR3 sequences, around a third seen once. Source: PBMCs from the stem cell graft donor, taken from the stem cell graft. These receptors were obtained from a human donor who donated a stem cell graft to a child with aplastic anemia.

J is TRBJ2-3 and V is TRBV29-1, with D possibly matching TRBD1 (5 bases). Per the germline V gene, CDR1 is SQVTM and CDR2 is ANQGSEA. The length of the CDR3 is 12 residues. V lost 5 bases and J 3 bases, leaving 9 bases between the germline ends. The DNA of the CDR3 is TGCAGCGTTCAGGGTGCGACAGATACGCAGTATTTT. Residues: CSVQGATDTQYF.

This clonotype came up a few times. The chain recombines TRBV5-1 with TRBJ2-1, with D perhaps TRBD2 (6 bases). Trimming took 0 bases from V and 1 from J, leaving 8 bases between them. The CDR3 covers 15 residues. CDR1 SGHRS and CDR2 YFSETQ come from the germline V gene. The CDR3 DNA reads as TGCGCCAGCAGCTTGGTGGAGGGATCCTACAATGAGCAGTTCTTC. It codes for CASSLVEGSYNEQFF. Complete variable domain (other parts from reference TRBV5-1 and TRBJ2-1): KAGVTQTPRYLIKTRGQQVTLSCSPISGHRSVSWYQQTPGQGLQFLFEYFSETQRNKGNFPGRFSGRQFSNSRSEMNVSTLELGDSALYLCASSLVEGSYNEQFFGPGTRLTVL.

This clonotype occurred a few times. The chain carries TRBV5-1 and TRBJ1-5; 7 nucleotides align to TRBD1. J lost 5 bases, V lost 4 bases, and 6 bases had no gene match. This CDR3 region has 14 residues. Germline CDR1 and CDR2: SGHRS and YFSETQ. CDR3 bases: TGCGCCAGCAGCACGGGACAGCTAGATCAGCCCCAGCATTTT. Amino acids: CASSTGQLDQPQHF. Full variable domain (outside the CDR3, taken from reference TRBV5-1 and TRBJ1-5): KAGVTQTPRYLIKTRGQQVTLSCSPISGHRSVSWYQQTPGQGLQFLFEYFSETQRNKGNFPGRFSGRQFSNSRSEMNVSTLELGDSALYLCASSTGQLDQPQHFGDGTRLSIL.

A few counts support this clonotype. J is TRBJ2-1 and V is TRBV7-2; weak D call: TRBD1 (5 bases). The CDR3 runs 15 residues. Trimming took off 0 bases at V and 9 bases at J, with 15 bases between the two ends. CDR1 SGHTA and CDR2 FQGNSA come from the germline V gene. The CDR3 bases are TGTGCCAGCAGCTTAGCGGCAGGGTCTTATCCTGAGCAGTTCTTC. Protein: CASSLAAGSYPEQFF.

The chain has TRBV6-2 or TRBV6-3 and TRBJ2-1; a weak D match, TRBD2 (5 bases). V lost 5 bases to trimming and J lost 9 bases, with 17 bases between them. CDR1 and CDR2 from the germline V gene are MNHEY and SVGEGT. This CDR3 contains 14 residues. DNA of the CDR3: TGTGCCAGCAGTGAGGGTCTCGGTTATGGTGAGCAGTTCTTC. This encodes CASSEGLGYGEQFF.

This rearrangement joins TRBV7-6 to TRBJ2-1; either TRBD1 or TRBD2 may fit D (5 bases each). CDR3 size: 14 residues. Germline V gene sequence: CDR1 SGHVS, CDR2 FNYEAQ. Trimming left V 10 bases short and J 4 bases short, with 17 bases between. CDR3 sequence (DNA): TGTGCCACCGCCCGGGGCGGGTGGTACAATGAGCAGTTCTTC. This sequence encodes CATARGGWYNEQFF.

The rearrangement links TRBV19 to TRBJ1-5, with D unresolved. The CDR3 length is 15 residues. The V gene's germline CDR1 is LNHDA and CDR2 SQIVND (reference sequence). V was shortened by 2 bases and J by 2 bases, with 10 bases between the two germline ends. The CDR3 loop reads CASSISAGGNQPQHF. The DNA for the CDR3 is TGTGCCAGTAGTATATCGGCAGGTGGCAATCAGCCCCAGCATTTT. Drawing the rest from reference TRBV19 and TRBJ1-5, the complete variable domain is DGGITQSPKYLFRKEGQNVTLSCEQNLNHDAMYWYRQDPGQGLRLIYYSQIVNDFQKGDIAEGYSVSREKKESFPLTVTSAQKNPTAFYLCASSISAGGNQPQHFGDGTRLSIL.

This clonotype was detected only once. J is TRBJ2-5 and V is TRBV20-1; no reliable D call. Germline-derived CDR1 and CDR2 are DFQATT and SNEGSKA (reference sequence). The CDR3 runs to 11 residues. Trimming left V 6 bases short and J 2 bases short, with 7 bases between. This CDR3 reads CSALRQETQYF. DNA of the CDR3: TGCAGTGCCCTCCGACAAGAGACCCAGTACTTC.

CDR3 sequence (DNA): TGCAGCGTTGTGGGACTAGCGCGTCAAGAGACCCAGTACTTC. Residues: CSVVGLARQETQYF. The genes are TRBV29-1 and TRBJ2-5, with 10 nucleotides matching TRBD2. V trimming: 4 bases; J trimming: 2 bases; junction bases outside the gene matches: 4. Germline V lookup: CDR1 SQVTM, CDR2 ANQGSEA. The CDR3 totals 14 residues.

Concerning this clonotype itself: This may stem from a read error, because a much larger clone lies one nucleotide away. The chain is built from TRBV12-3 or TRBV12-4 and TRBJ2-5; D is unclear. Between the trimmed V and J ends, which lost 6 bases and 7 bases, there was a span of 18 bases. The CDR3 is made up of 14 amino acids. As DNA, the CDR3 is TGTGCCAGCAGCGGGCCTCCCCTATTCGGGACCCAGTACTTC. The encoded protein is CASSGPPLFGTQYF.

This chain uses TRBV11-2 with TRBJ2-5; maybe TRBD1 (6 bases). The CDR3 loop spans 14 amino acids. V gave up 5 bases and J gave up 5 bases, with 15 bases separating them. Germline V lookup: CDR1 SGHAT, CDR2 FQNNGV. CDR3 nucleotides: TGTGCCAGCAGCAGGAGAGGGGGTGGGGAGACCCAGTACTTC. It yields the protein CASSRRGGGETQYF. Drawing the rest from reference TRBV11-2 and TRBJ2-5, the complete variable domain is EAGVAQSPRYKIIEKRQSVAFWCNPISGHATLYWYQQILGQGPKLLIQFQNNGVVDDSQLPKDRFSAERLKGVDSTLKIQPAKLEDSAVYLCASSRRGGGETQYFGPGTRLLVL.

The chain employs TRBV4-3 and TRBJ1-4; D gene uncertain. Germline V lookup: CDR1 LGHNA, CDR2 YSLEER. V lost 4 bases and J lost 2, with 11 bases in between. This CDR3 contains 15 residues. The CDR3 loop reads CASSRLQGTNEKLFF. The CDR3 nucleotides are TGCGCCAGCAGCCGCCTGCAAGGGACTAATGAAAAACTGTTTTTT.

The CDR3 sequence is CASSLRGLAVDEQFF. In DNA, the CDR3 is TGTGCCAGCAGTTTACGGGGACTAGCAGTCGATGAGCAGTTCTTC. The V call is TRBV12-3 or TRBV12-4, the J call TRBJ2-1; 9 bases fit TRBD2. The CDR3 is made up of 15 amino acids. J lost 8 bases, V lost 2 bases, and 7 bases had no gene match.

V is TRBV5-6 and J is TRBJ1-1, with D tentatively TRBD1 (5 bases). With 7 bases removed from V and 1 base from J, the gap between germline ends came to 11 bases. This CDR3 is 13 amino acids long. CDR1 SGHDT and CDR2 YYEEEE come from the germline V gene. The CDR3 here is CASRWGPNTEAFF. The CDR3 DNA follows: TGTGCCAGCCGCTGGGGACCGAACACTGAAGCTTTCTTT.